This TCR beta chain was identified in a study of regulatory T cells in long-lasting Graves disease. Study context: Graves' patients, newly diagnosed, had taken antithyroid drugs under 3 months.

Study outcomes and limitations: Accuracy might have suffered from few samples.

The TCR beta library used iRepertoire HTBI primers with Arm-PCR amplification of CDR3. Each CDR3 protein gets one entry after TCRdb re-called the multiplex PCR reads with MiXCR. The sample contains 400,000 to 500,000 distinct CDR3 sequences, about 15% of which appear only once. Looked up from germline, CDR1 is SEHNR and CDR2 is FQNEAQ (reference sequence). With 1 base removed from V and 4 bases from J, the gap between germline ends came to 16 bases. There are 17 residues in the CDR3. This clonotype was seen a few times. Its matching antigen is unknown. Indicated time point: newly diagnosed GD, antithyroid drugs for less than 3 months. Preparation of the TCR library used RNA extracted from PBMCs. These same records also appear under a second study, on T cells in Graves' hyperthyroidism and ophthalmopathy. That report notes: Investigators excluded patients with uncontrolled infection, other autoimmune disease, pregnancy or lactation.

The chain couples TRBV7-9 to TRBJ2-2; D gene ambiguous. This receptor was obtained from a middle-aged woman with Graves disease. This sample comprised peripheral blood mononuclear cells (PBMCs), obtained at new diagnosis, from a patient treated with antithyroid drugs. The CDR3: CASSLVVVEPGTGELFF. CDR3 nucleotides: TGTGCCAGCAGCTTAGTGGTAGTAGAACCGGGCACCGGGGAGCTGTTTTTT.